This passage covers 25 T cell receptor beta chains from one sample sequenced in a study of control samples from healthy donors and cancer patients. Only in-frame clones appear in the TCRdb table, and some are missing; sequencing was by immunoSEQ multiplex PCR. The sample carries 80,000 to 85,000 clones, roughly 84% recorded once. The material sequenced was blood. These receptors originate from a woman aged 45 to 65 in good health.

This rearrangement joins TRBV7-2 to TRBJ2-1; 7 nucleotides match TRBD2. This CDR3 comprises 12 residues. Per germline, CDR1 SGHTA and CDR2 FQGNSA. With V trimmed by 10 bases and J by 7 bases, 7 bases remained unmatched. The CDR3 loop is CATGSGGNEQFF. The CDR3 DNA reads TGTGCCACCGGATCGGGAGGTAATGAGCAGTTCTTC.

This clone has only one observation. The rearrangement joins TRBV2 to TRBJ2-4; D not resolved. This CDR3 region has 14 residues. Germline V gene data show CDR1 as SNHLY and CDR2 as FYNNEI. The V end was cut by 7 bases, the J end by 2 bases, with 12 bases between. CDR3 in DNA: TGTGCCAGCATAGGCTTTGCGACCAAAAACATTCAGTACTTC. It is translated as CASIGFATKNIQYF.

The chain uses TRBV4-1 and TRBJ1-5; unclear D gene. The CDR3 runs 15 residues. V was pared by 4 bases and J by 0 bases, with 10 bases between. In germline, CDR1 is MGHRA, CDR2 YSYEKL. CDR3 nucleotides: TGCGCCAGCAGCCCAAAAGGGTCTAGCAATCAGCCCCAGCATTTT. It encodes CASSPKGSSNQPQHF.

The CDR3 nucleotides are TGTGCCAGCAGCTTAGGGAATTCCCCAGATACGCAGTATTTT. The encoded protein is CASSLGNSPDTQYF. This chain connects TRBV11-2 to TRBJ2-3; D remains ambiguous. V gave up 1 base and J gave up 4 bases, with 9 bases separating them. This CDR3 region has 14 residues. Germline-derived CDR1 and CDR2 are SGHAT and FQNNGV. The variable domain in full, with the rest retrieved from reference TRBV11-2 and TRBJ2-3, is EAGVAQSPRYKIIEKRQSVAFWCNPISGHATLYWYQQILGQGPKLLIQFQNNGVVDDSQLPKDRFSAERLKGVDSTLKIQPAKLEDSAVYLCASSLGNSPDTQYFGPGTRLTVL.

The gene calls are TRBV2 and TRBJ1-3; D is unclear. Germline assignment: CDR1 SNHLY and CDR2 FYNNEI. The CDR3 is 13 amino acids. V shed 6 bases and J shed 1 base, with 7 bases lying between them. CDR3 loop: CASSGLSGNTIYF. For the CDR3, the DNA is TGTGCCAGCAGCGGTCTTTCTGGAAACACCATATATTTT.

This clone was recorded once. The chain uses TRBV24-1 and TRBJ1-2; maybe TRBD1 (5 bases). CDR3 length: 12 amino acids. CDR1 and CDR2 (germline): KGHDR, SFDVKD. Trimming removed 6 bases from V and 7 bases from J, with 11 bases in between. CDR3 sequence: CATSQGGGGYTF. In nucleotides, the CDR3 is TGTGCCACCAGTCAGGGTGGCGGTGGCTACACCTTC.

The J gene is TRBJ2-1, the V gene TRBV11-2; TRBD2 matches 11 bases. The germline CDR1 and CDR2 sequences are SGHAT and FQNNGV. V shed 5 bases, J shed 5 bases, and the junction held 5 bases outside the gene matches. The CDR3 consists of 15 residues. This CDR3 is CASSVLAGANNEQFF. In DNA, the CDR3 is TGTGCCAGCAGCGTACTAGCGGGGGCCAACAATGAGCAGTTCTTC.

The chain couples TRBV18 to TRBJ2-3; no definite D call. The V gene lost 3 bases and the J gene lost 1 base, with 11 bases spanning the gap. Looked up from germline, CDR1 is KGHSH and CDR2 is LQKENI. The CDR3 spans 15 residues. CDR3 in amino acids: CASSPINGGTDTQYF. The DNA of the CDR3 is TGTGCCAGCTCACCGATTAATGGGGGCACAGATACGCAGTATTTT. Based on the CDR3 plus reference TRBV18 and TRBJ2-3, the full variable domain is NAGVMQNPRHLVRRRGQEARLRCSPMKGHSHVYWYRQLPEEGLKFMVYLQKENIIDESGMPKERFSAEFPKEGPSILRIQQVVRGDSAAYFCASSPINGGTDTQYFGPGTRLTVL.

The genes are TRBV19 and TRBJ2-1; D gene unclear. Trimming removed 3 bases at V and 3 bases at J, with 6 bases between. The CDR3 extends over 13 amino acids. The V gene's germline CDR1 is LNHDA and CDR2 SQIVND (reference sequence). For the CDR3, the DNA is TGTGCCAGTAGTATGGCAGGCTACAATGAGCAGTTCTTC. The encoded protein is CASSMAGYNEQFF.

CDR3 in amino acids: CASSTGDFYEQYF. The DNA of the CDR3 is TGCGCCAGCAGCACAGGGGATTTCTACGAGCAGTACTTC. The rearrangement uses TRBV5-1 and TRBJ2-7; 7 bases line up with TRBD1. The J segment lost 3 bases and the V segment lost 4 bases, leaving 4 bases of the junction unmatched. There are 13 residues in the CDR3. CDR1 and CDR2 from the germline V gene are SGHRS and YFSETQ.

The gene calls are TRBV19 and TRBJ1-2; possibly TRBD1 for D (6 bases). The CDR3 totals 15 residues. Germline-derived CDR1 and CDR2 are LNHDA and SQIVND (reference sequence). Between the trimmed V and J ends, which lost 4 bases and 4 bases, there was a span of 16 bases. The CDR3 bases are TGTGCCAGTAGTAAGAATGAACAGGGCGGCTATGGCTACACCTTC. It is translated as CASSKNEQGGYGYTF. Using reference TRBV19 and TRBJ1-2 for the parts outside the CDR3, the full variable domain is DGGITQSPKYLFRKEGQNVTLSCEQNLNHDAMYWYRQDPGQGLRLIYYSQIVNDFQKGDIAEGYSVSREKKESFPLTVTSAQKNPTAFYLCASSKNEQGGYGYTFGSGTRLTVV.

This CDR3 reads CSVNGLRRDTEAFF. Here the CDR3 DNA reads TGCAGCGTTAACGGCCTGCGCAGGGACACTGAAGCTTTCTTT. The rearrangement joins TRBV29-1 to TRBJ1-1; a possible D gene is TRBD1 (5 bases). The V end was cut by 5 bases, the J end by 3 bases, with 16 bases between. The CDR3 contains 14 residues. The germline gives CDR1 SQVTM, CDR2 ANQGSEA.

The rearrangement joins TRBV3-1 (or the pseudogene TRBV3-2) to TRBJ1-6; weak D call: TRBD1 (6 bases). This CDR3 contains 17 residues. Germline CDR1 is LGHDT and CDR2 is YNNKEL (reference sequence). V lost 0 bases to trimming and J lost 9 bases, with 18 bases between them. CDR3 DNA: TGTGCCAGCAGCCAAGATTTACAGGGTAACCCTCGTTCACCCCTCCACTTT. Protein product: CASSQDLQGNPRSPLHF.

The chain uses TRBV11-3 and TRBJ2-7, with 10 positions matching TRBD1. Germline trimming cut 5 bases from V and 1 base from J; bases unmatched to any gene: 2. This CDR3 contains 14 residues. Germline V gives CDR1 SGHNT, CDR2 YENEEA. The CDR3 nucleotides are TGTGCCAGCAGCCGGGGACAGGGGTCCTACGAGCAGTACTTC. This gives the protein CASSRGQGSYEQYF.

CDR3 bases: TGTGCCAGCAGTTTGGAAGGGGATAACTATGGCTACACCTTC. The encoded protein is CASSLEGDNYGYTF. The rearrangement joins TRBV6-5 to TRBJ1-2; perhaps TRBD1 as D (5 bases). The CDR3 is 14 amino acids. CDR1 and CDR2 from the germline V gene are MNHEY and SVGAGI. Trimming took 4 bases from V and 1 from J, leaving 10 bases between them.

The chain combines TRBV6-5 with TRBJ2-5; TRBD2 is a possible D gene (5 bases). Per germline, CDR1 MNHEY and CDR2 SVGAGI. V was shortened by 4 bases and J by 2 bases, with 8 bases between the two germline ends. The CDR3 spans 13 residues. This CDR3 reads CASSFTRQETQYF. The CDR3 nucleotides are TGTGCCAGCAGTTTCACTAGGCAAGAGACCCAGTACTTC.

This chain uses TRBV9 with TRBJ2-6; no firm D call. CDR3 length equals 16 residues. The V end was cut by 0 bases, the J end by 0 bases, with 7 bases between. Germline loops: CDR1 SGDLS, CDR2 YYNGEE. CDR3 loop: CASSVDRSSGANVLTF. DNA of the CDR3: TGTGCCAGCAGCGTAGATCGCAGCTCTGGGGCCAACGTCCTGACTTTC.

This clone was observed a single time. The chain employs TRBV9 and TRBJ2-7; TRBD2 matches at 7 bases. CDR3 length equals 14 residues. Germline CDR1 is SGDLS and CDR2 is YYNGEE. The V and J ends lost 3 bases and 5 bases, in that order; junction bases with no gene match: 8. DNA for the CDR3: TGTGCCAGCAGCGGCCGGGGAGGGAACAACGAGCAGTACTTC. Translating gives CASSGRGGNNEQYF.

The CDR3 region is CASSFELRVSGNTIYF. As DNA, the CDR3 is TGTGCCAGCAGCTTTGAACTTCGCGTCTCTGGAAACACCATATATTTT. The V gene is TRBV5-5, the J gene TRBJ1-3; D is uncertain. Germline assignment: CDR1 SGHKS and CDR2 YYEKEE (reference sequence). Trimming pared 2 bases from V and 0 bases from J, leaving 12 bases between. The CDR3 is 16 residues long. Based on the CDR3 plus reference TRBV5-5 and TRBJ1-3, the full variable domain is DAGVTQSPTHLIKTRGQQVTLRCSPISGHKSVSWYQQVLGQGPQFIFQYYEKEERGRGNFPDRFSARQFPNYSSELNVNALLLGDSALYLCASSFELRVSGNTIYFGEGSWLTVV.

The chain joins TRBV7-7 to TRBJ1-4; no reliable D call. This CDR3 region has 16 residues. V was cut by 1 base and J by 8 bases, with 17 bases left in between. CDR1 and CDR2 (germline): SSHAT, FNYEAQ (reference sequence). The CDR3 DNA reads TGTGCCAGCAGCTTAGGAGCGGGCAGTCAGACAGAAAAACTGTTTTTT. As protein: CASSLGAGSQTEKLFF.

V usage is TRBV5-1 and J usage is TRBJ2-7; D unresolved. CDR1 is SGHRS, CDR2 YFSETQ, per germline. The V end was cut by 3 bases, the J end by 4 bases, with 5 bases between. The CDR3 has 11 residues. Here the CDR3 DNA reads TGCGCCAGCAGCTCTCAATACGAGCAGTACTTC. This gives the protein CASSSQYEQYF.

The gene calls are TRBV7-8 and TRBJ1-3; D gene ambiguous. In germline, CDR1 is SGHVS, CDR2 FQNEAQ. CDR3 length: 14 amino acids. The V end was cut by 0 bases, the J end by 5 bases, with 8 bases between. The CDR3 protein is CASSLASGRNTIYF. CDR3 coding DNA: TGTGCCAGCAGCTTAGCGTCGGGTAGAAACACCATATATTTT.

The chain has TRBV27 and TRBJ1-4; unclear D gene. CDR3 size: 15 residues. Per the germline V gene, CDR1 is MNHEY and CDR2 is SMNVEV (reference sequence). V was shortened by 6 bases and J by 2 bases, with 13 bases between the two germline ends. The CDR3 is CASSDRGGTNEKLFF. The CDR3 DNA follows: TGTGCCAGCAGCGACCGCGGAGGGACTAATGAAAAACTGTTTTTT.

This chain connects TRBV6-1 to TRBJ2-7; D is perhaps TRBD1 (5 bases). V was clipped by 3 bases and J by 6 bases, with 12 bases between them. The CDR3 runs to 13 residues. Germline assignment: CDR1 MNHNS and CDR2 SASEGT. CDR3: CASSEARVSEQYF. The CDR3, as DNA: TGTGCCAGCAGTGAGGCCAGGGTATCCGAGCAGTACTTC.

The chain uses TRBV5-4 and TRBJ2-1; either TRBD1 or TRBD2 may fit D (5 bases each). Germline CDR1 is SGHNT and CDR2 is YYREEE (reference sequence). V shed 4 bases and J shed 5 bases, with 16 bases lying between them. The CDR3 extends over 15 amino acids. DNA for the CDR3: TGTGCCAGCAGCGAAGCCGGGACGGTGAACAATGAGCAGTTCTTC. Translating it yields CASSEAGTVNNEQFF.